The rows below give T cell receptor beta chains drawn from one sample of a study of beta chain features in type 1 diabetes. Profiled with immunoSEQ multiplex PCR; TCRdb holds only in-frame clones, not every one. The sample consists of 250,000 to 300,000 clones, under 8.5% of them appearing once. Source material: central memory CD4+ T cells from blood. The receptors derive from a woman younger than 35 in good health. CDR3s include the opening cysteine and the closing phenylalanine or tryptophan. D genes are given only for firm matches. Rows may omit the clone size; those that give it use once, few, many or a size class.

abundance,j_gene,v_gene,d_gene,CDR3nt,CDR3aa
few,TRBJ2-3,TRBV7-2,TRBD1,TGTGCCAGCAGCTCCACCGGGACAGGGGAGTATACGCAGTATTTT,CASSSTGTGEYTQYF
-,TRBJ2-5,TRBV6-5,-,TGTGCCAGCAGTTTGTTCGGGACGTCCGGGGAGACCCAGTACTTC,CASSLFGTSGETQYF
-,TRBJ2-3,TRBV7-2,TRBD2,TGTGCCAGCAGCTTAGTCTACGGAGCGGGAGGACCAGATACGCAGTATTTT,CASSLVYGAGGPDTQYF
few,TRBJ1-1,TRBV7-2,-,TGTGCCAGCAGCCCCCCTAGGACCCTAAGGGGAACTGAAGCTTTCTTT,CASSPPRTLRGTEAFF
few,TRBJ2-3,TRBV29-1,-,TGCAGCGTCACAGGAGCTGGGGGGTATACGCAGTATTTT,CSVTGAGGYTQYF
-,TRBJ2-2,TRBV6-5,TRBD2,TGTGCCAGCAGACTAGCGGGAATTGTCACCGGGGAGCTGTTTTTT,CASRLAGIVTGELFF
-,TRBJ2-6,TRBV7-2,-,TGTGCCAGCAGCTCCAGATGGGGGTCTGGGGCCAACGTCCTGACTTTC,CASSSRWGSGANVLTF
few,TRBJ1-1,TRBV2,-,TGTGCCAGCAGTAGGAACAGCTTGAACACTGAAGCTTTCTTT,CASSRNSLNTEAFF
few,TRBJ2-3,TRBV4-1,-,TGCGCCAGCAGCCAAGACCCTAGCGTCGCGCAGTATTTT,CASSQDPSVAQYF
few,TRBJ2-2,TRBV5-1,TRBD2,TGCGCCAGCAGCCCCGGGACTAGTGGATCCGGGGAGCTGTTTTTT,CASSPGTSGSGELFF
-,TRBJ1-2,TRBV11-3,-,TGTGCCAGCAGCTTTACAGCTAGTAACTATGGCTACACCTTC,CASSFTASNYGYTF
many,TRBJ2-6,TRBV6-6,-,TGTGCCAGCAGTGGGGGCGGGTCTGGGGCCAACGTCCTGACTTTC,CASSGGGSGANVLTF
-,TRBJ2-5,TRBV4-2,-,TGTGCCAGCAGCCAAGAGGGGCGCGCTAGACTCCAAGAGACCCAGTACTTC,CASSQEGRARLQETQYF
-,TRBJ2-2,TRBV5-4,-,TGTGCCAGCAGCTTGGCCGACGGGGAGCTGTTTTTT,CASSLADGELFF
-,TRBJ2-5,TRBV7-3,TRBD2,TGTGCCAGCAGCCCCGGGACTAGCGGGCTAGCCCAAGAGACCCAGTACTTC,CASSPGTSGLAQETQYF
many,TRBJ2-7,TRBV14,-,TGTGCCAGCAGCCAATATCGCTACGAGCAGTACTTC,CASSQYRYEQYF
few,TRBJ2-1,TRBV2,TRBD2,TGTGCCAGCAGTGTCCCGCTAGCGGGGGGGGCAGGGGAGCAGTTCTTC,CASSVPLAGGAGEQFF
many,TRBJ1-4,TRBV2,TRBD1,TGTGCCAGCAGCGCGACAGGGACGAAACTGTTTTTT,CASSATGTKLFF
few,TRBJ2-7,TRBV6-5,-,TGTGCCGCGAGGGGGAGGGCCCACGAGCAGTACTTC,CAARGRAHEQYF
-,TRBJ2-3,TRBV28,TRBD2,TGTGCCAGCAGGAGCGGGGGGCCAGGTGATACGCAGTATTTT,CASRSGGPGDTQYF
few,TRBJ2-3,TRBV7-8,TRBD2,TGTGCCAGCAGCTTATGGGACGGGGGGGCTGATACGCAGTATTTT,CASSLWDGGADTQYF
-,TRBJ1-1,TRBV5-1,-,TGCGCCAGCAGCACCATGGGGGGATTGAACACTGAAGCTTTCTTT,CASSTMGGLNTEAFF
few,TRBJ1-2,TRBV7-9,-,TGTGCCAGCAGCTTAGACCCGGACTATGGCTACACCTTC,CASSLDPDYGYTF
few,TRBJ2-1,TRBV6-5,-,TGTGCCAGCAGGGGGGTTAGCAATGAGCAGTTCTTC,CASRGVSNEQFF
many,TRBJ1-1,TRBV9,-,TGTGCCAGCAGCGTAGGCAGCGGGAAAAGTCTGAACACTGAAGCTTTCTTT,CASSVGSGKSLNTEAFF